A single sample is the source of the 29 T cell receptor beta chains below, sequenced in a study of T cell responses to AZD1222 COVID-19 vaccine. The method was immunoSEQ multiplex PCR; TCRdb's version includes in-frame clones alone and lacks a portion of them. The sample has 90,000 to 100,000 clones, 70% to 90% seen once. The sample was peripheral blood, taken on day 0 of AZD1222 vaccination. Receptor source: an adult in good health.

CDR3 in DNA: TGCGCCAGCAGCCAAGATCTGGCGGGGCCTAGCACAGATACGCAGTATTTT. Translated: CASSQDLAGPSTDTQYF. J is TRBJ2-3 and V is TRBV4-3; weak D call: TRBD2 (6 bases). The CDR3 totals 17 residues. The V gene lost 0 bases and the J gene lost 0 bases, with 13 bases spanning the gap. Germline CDR1 LGHNA, CDR2 YSLEER.

This chain's CDR3 is CASSIRVPNSPLHF. The CDR3 DNA reads TGTGCCAGCAGCATCCGGGTCCCGAATTCACCCCTCCACTTT. The J gene is TRBJ1-6, the V gene TRBV11-2; D call uncertain. Per germline, CDR1 SGHAT and CDR2 FQNNGV. The CDR3 consists of 14 residues. Trimming left V 5 bases short and J 7 bases short, with 12 bases between.

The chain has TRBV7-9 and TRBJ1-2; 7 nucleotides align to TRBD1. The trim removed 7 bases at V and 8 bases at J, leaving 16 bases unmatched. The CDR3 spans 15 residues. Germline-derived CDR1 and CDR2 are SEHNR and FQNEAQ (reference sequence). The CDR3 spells CASTLYQTGAGGYTF. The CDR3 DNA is TGTGCCAGCACCCTTTACCAAACAGGGGCGGGCGGCTACACCTTC.

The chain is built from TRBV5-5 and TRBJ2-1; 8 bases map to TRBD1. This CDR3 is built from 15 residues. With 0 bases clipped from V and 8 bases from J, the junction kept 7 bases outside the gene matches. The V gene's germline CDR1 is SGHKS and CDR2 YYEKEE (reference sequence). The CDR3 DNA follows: TGTGCCAGCAGCTTGGGGCAGGGGGCGCCCGATGAGCAGTTCTTC. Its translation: CASSLGQGAPDEQFF. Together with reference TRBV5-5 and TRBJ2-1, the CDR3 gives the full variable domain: DAGVTQSPTHLIKTRGQQVTLRCSPISGHKSVSWYQQVLGQGPQFIFQYYEKEERGRGNFPDRFSARQFPNYSSELNVNALLLGDSALYLCASSLGQGAPDEQFFGPGTRLTVL.

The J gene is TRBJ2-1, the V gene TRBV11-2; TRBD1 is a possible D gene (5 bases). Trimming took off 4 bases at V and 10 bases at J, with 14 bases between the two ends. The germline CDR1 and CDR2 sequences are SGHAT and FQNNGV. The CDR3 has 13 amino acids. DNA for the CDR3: TGTGCCAGCAGCTGGGGCGCCCTTCGGGAGCAGTTCTTC. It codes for CASSWGALREQFF.

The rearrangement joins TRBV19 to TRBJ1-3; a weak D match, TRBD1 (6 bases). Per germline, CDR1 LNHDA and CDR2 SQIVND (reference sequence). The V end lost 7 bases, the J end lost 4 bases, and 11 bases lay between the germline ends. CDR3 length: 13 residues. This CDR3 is CASIQGYGNTIYF. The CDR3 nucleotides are TGTGCCAGTATACAGGGATACGGAAACACCATATATTTT.

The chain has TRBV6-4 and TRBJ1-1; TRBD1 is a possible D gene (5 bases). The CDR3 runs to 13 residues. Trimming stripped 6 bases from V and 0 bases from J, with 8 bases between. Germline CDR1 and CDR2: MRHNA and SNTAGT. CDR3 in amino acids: CASSVQVNTEAFF. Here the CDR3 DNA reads TGTGCCAGCAGCGTACAGGTGAACACTGAAGCTTTCTTT.

CDR3 loop: CAWTRGTIGSTDYGYTF. Here the CDR3 DNA reads TGTGCCTGGACGCGGGGGACTATTGGTAGTACGGACTATGGCTACACCTTC. V is TRBV30 and J is TRBJ1-2, with D possibly TRBD1 on 5 matching bases. The CDR3 spans 17 residues. Trimming pared 4 bases from V and 3 bases from J, leaving 24 bases between. Per germline, CDR1 GTSNPN and CDR2 SVGIG (reference sequence). Drawing the rest from reference TRBV30 and TRBJ1-2, the complete variable domain is SQTIHQWPATLVQPVGSPLSLECTVEGTSNPNLYWYRQAAGRGLQLLFYSVGIGQISSEVPQNLSASRPQDRQFILSSKKLLLSDSGFYLCAWTRGTIGSTDYGYTFGSGTRLTVV.

CDR3 in amino acids: CASSRTLSYEQYF. The CDR3 region has the DNA TGTGCCAGCAGCCGGACCCTCTCCTACGAGCAGTACTTC. The chain joins TRBV3-1 (or the pseudogene TRBV3-2) to TRBJ2-7, with unresolved D. The CDR3 has 13 amino acids. CDR1 is LGHDT, CDR2 YNNKEL, per germline (reference sequence). Deletions cut 4 bases from V and 0 bases from J, with 7 bases between.

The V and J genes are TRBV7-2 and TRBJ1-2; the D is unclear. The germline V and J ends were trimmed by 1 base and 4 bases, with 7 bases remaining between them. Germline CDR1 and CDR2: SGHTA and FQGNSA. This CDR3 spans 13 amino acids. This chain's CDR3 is CASSLVGGYGYTF. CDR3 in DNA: TGTGCCAGCAGCTTAGTAGGTGGCTATGGCTACACCTTC.

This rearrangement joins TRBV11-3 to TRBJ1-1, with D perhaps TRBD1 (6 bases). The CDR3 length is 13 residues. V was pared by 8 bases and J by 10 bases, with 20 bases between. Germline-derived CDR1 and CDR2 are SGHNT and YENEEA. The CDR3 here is CASLTQGRTAAFF. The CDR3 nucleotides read TGTGCCAGCCTTACCCAGGGGAGGACCGCAGCTTTCTTT.

The CDR3 loop reads CSVGTGPTEAFF. The CDR3, as DNA: TGCAGCGTTGGGACAGGCCCCACTGAAGCTTTCTTT. The genes are TRBV29-1 and TRBJ1-1; 7 bases align to TRBD1. The V and J ends lost 4 bases and 4 bases, in that order; junction bases with no gene match: 3. CDR1 is SQVTM, CDR2 ANQGSEA, per germline. This CDR3 comprises 12 residues.

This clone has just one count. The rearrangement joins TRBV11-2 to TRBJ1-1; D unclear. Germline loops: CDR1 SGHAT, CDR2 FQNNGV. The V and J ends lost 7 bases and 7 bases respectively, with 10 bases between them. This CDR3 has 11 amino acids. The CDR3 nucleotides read TGTGCCAGCACCCCCGCGAGTGAAGCTTTCTTT. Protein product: CASTPASEAFF.

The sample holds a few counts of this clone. CDR3 in DNA: TGTGCCAGCAGTGGACAGACCAATCAGCCCCAGCATTTT. Translation: CASSGQTNQPQHF. J is TRBJ1-5 and V is TRBV2; weak D call: TRBD1 (5 bases). CDR1 and CDR2 (germline): SNHLY, FYNNEI. The CDR3 extends over 13 amino acids. V was pared by 4 bases and J by 3 bases, with 7 bases between.

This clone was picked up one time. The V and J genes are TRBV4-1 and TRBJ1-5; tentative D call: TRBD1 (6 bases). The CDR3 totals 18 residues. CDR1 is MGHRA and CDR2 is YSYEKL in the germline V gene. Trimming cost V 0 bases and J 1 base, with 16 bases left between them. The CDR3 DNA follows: TGCGCCAGCAGCCAAGATTTCCCGGGGGCGATGAGCAATCAGCCCCAGCATTTT. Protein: CASSQDFPGAMSNQPQHF.

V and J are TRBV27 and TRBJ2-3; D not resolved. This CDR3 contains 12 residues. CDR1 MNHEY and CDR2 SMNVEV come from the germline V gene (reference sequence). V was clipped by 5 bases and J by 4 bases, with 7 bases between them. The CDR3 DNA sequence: TGTGCCAGCAGTCCCCTGGCAGATACGCAGTATTTT. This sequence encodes CASSPLADTQYF.

CDR3 sequence (DNA): TGTGCCACCAGCAGAGGGAACACTGAAGCTTTCTTT. It yields the protein CATSRGNTEAFF. J is TRBJ1-1 and V is TRBV15; D unclear. The CDR3 consists of 12 residues. V lost 1 base and J 1 base, leaving 1 base between the germline ends. Germline V gene sequence: CDR1 LNHNV, CDR2 YYDKDF (reference sequence).

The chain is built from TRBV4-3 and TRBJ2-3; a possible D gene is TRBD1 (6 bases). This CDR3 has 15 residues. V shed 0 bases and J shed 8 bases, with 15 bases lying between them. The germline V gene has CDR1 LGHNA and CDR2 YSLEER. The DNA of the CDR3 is TGCGCCAGCAGCCAAGAAGCAGGGGCGCCGGGTACGCAGTATTTT. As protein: CASSQEAGAPGTQYF.

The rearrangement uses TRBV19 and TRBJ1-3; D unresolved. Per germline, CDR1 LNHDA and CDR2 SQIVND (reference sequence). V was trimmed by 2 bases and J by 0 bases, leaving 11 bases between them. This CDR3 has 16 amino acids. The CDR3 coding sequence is TGTGCCAGTAGTATAATCGGCGGGCCCTCTGGAAACACCATATATTTT. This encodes CASSIIGGPSGNTIYF.

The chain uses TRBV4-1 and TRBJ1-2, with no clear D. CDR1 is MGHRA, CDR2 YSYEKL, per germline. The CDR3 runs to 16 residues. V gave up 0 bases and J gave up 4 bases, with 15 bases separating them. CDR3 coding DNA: TGCGCCAGCAGCCAAGATCATTGGGAGGTTAGCTATGGCTACACCTTC. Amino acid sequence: CASSQDHWEVSYGYTF.

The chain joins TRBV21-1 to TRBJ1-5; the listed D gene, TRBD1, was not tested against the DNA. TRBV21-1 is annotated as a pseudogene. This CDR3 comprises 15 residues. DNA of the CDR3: TGTGCCAGCAGCTTTCCCCGACAGGGTTGTCAGCCCCAGCATTTT. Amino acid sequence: CASSFPRQGCQPQHF.

The CDR3 reads CASSQSANYGYTF. Here the CDR3 DNA reads TGTGCCAGCAGCCAATCAGCTAACTATGGCTACACCTTC. The gene calls are TRBV14 and TRBJ1-2; no clear D gene. Germline V lookup: CDR1 SGHDN, CDR2 FVKESK. V was pared by 2 bases and J by 0 bases, with 4 bases between. CDR3 size: 13 residues.

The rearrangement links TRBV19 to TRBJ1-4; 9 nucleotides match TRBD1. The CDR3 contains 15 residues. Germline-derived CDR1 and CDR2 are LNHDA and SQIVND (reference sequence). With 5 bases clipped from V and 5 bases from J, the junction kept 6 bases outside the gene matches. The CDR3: CASSPPGTGNEKLFF. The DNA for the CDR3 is TGTGCCAGTAGTCCGCCCGGGACAGGGAATGAAAAACTGTTTTTT.

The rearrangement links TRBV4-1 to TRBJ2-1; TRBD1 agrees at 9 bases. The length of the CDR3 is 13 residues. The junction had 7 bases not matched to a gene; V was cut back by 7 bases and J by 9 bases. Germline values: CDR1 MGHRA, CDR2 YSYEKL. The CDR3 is CASIGTGPGEQFF. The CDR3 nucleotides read TGCGCCAGCATAGGGACAGGGCCCGGTGAGCAGTTCTTC.

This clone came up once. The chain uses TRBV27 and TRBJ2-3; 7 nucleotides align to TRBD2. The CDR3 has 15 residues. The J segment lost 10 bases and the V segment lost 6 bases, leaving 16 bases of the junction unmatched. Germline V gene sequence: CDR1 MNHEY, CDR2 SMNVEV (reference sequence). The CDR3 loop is CASRTVGTINPPQYF. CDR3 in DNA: TGTGCCAGCAGGACCGTCGGGACTATCAATCCTCCGCAGTATTTT.

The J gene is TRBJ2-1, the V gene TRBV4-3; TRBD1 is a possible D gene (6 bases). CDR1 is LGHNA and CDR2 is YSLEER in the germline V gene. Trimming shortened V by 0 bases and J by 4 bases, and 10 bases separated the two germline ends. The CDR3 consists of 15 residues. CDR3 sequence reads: CASSQDRDNYNEQFF. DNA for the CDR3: TGCGCCAGCAGCCAAGATAGGGACAATTACAATGAGCAGTTCTTC.

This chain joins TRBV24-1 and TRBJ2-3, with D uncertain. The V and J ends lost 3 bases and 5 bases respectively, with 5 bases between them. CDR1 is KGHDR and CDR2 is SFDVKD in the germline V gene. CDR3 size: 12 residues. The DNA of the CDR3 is TGTGCCACCAGTGATGTCGAAGATACGCAGTATTTT. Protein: CATSDVEDTQYF.

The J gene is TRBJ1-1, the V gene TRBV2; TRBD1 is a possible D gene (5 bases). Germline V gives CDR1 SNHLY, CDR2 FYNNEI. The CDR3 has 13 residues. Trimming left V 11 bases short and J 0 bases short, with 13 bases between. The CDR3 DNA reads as TGTGCCGGTCGGGACGGATTGAACACTGAAGCTTTCTTT. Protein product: CAGRDGLNTEAFF.

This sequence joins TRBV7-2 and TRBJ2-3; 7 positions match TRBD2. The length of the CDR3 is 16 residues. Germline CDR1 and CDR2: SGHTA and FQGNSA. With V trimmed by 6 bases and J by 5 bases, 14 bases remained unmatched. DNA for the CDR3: TGTGCCAGCAGTCCCGCCCGAGCGGGATACGGAGATACGCAGTATTTT. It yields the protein CASSPARAGYGDTQYF.